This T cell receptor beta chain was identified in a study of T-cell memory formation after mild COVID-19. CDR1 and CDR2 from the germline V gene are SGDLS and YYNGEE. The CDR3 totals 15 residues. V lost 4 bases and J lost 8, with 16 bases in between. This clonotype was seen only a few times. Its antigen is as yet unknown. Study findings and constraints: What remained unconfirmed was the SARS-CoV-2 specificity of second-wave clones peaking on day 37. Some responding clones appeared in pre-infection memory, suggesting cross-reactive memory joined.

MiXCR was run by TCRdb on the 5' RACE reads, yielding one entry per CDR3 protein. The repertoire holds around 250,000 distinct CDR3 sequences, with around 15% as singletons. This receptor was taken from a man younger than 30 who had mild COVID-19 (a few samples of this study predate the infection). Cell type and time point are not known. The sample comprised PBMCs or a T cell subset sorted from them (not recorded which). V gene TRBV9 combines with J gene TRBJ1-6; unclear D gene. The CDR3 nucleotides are TGTGCCAGCAGCACAGCTGCGGAAGAGGATTCACCCCTCCACTTT. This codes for CASSTAAEEDSPLHF.